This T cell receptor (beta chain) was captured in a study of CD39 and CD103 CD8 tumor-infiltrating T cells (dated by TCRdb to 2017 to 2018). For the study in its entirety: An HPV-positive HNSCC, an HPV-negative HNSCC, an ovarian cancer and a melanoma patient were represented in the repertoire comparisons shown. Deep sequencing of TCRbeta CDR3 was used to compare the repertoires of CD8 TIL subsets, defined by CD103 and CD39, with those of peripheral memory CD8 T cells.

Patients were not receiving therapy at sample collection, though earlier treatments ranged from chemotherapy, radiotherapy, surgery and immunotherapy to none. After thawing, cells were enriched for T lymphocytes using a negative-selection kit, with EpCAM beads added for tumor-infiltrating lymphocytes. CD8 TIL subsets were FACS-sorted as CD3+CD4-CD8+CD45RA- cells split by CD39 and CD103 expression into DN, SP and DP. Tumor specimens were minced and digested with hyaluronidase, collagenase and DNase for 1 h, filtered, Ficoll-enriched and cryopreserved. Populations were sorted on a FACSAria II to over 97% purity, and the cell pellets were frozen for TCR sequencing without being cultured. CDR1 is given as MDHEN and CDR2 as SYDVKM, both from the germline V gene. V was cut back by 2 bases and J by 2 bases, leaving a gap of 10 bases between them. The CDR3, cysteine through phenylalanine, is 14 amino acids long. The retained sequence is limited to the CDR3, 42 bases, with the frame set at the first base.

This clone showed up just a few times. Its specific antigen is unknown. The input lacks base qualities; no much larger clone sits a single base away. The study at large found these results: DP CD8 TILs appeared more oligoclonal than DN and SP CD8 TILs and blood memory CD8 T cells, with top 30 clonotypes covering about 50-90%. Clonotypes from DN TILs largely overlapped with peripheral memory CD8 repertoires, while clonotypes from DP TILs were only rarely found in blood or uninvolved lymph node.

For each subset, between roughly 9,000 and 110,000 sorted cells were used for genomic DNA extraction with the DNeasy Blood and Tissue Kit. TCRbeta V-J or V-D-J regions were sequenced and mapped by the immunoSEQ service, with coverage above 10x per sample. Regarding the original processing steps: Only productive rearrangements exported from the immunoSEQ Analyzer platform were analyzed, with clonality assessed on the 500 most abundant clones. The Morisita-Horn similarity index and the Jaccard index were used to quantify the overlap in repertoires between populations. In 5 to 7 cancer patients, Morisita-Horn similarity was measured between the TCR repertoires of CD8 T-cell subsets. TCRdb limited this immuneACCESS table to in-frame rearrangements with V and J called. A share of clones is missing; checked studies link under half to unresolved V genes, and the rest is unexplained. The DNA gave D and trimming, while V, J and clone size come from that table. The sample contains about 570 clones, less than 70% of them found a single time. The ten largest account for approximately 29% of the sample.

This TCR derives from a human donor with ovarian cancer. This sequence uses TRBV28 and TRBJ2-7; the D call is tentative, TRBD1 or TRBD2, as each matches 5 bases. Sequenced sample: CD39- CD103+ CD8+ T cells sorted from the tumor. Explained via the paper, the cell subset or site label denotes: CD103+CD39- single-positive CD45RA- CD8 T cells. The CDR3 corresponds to CASSLGQGPYEQYF. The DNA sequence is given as TGTGCCAGCAGTTTAGGGCAGGGACCCTACGAGCAGTACTTC.